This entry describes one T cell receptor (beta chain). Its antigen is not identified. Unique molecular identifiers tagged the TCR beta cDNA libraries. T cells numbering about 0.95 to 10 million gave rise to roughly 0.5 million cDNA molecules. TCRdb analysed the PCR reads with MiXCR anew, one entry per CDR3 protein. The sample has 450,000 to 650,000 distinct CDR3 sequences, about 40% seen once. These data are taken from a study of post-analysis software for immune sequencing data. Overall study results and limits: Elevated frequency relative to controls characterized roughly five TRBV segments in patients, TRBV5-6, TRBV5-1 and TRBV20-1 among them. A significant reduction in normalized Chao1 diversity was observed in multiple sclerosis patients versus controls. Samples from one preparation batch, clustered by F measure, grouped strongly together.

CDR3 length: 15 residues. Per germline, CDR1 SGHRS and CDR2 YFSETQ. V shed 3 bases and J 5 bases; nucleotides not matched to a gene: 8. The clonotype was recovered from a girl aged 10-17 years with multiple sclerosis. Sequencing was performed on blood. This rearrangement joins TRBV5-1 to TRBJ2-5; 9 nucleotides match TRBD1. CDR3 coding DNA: TGCGCCAGCAGCTCCACTTCACAGGGGGCCGAGACCCAGTACTTC. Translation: CASSSTSQGAETQYF.